This T cell receptor (beta chain) was found in a study of Ad26.COV2.S vaccination and SARS-CoV-2 variants listed by TCRdb under 2021. For the wider study: Donors in the vaccine arm were drawn from COV1001, a phase I-IIa trial of Ad26.COV2.S in healthy adults that was multicentre, randomized, double-blind and placebo-controlled. Blinding of investigators to trial group allocation was maintained during experiments and outcome assessment. Dosing of Ad26.COV2.S was intramuscular, at either 5x10^10 or 1x10^11 viral particles, delivered as one shot or as two shots spaced 56 days apart. TCRbeta repertoire sequencing was used to assess the specificity and breadth of SARS-CoV-2-reactive T cell receptors after Ad26.COV2.S vaccination. Trial participants were randomized into five groups of five, in which low-dose or high-dose Ad26.COV2.S was given once or twice, or placebo was given on both occasions. The TCR-sequenced set comprised around 30 samples: some 19 Ad26.COV2.S vaccine recipients, 5 placebo recipients and 8 SARS-CoV-2 convalescent individuals.

TCRbeta CDR3 regions were sequenced with the immunoSEQ Assay. After extraction, genomic DNA underwent amplification by bias-controlled multiplex PCR, followed by high-throughput sequencing. As for the original processing: Collapsing and filtering of sequences were performed to quantify the absolute abundance of each unique TCRbeta CDR3 region. T cell fraction was estimated by normalizing TCRbeta template counts to usable DNA, with usable DNA measured through amplification of reference genes found in all nucleated cells. Repertoire TCRs were annotated as SARS-CoV-2-specific when V gene, CDR3 amino acid sequence and J gene were exactly matched to a known reactive TCR set. MIRA supplied the reference SARS-CoV-2 TCR set, which was filtered for enrichment in COVID-19-positive ImmuneCODE repertoires so that public or cross-reactive TCRs were removed. Drawing on the MIRA antigens, annotated TCRs were analysed further at the level of specific ORF or position within ORF. Breadth was defined as annotated unique rearrangements over total unique productive rearrangements; depth was the summed frequency of those rearrangements. Two-sided Wilcoxon rank-sum tests were used to compare TCR breadth between groups. TCRdb holds this immuneACCESS table with in-frame rearrangements only. Some clones are missing; in checked studies, unresolved V genes explain under half, and the rest has no known cause. The V and J calls and the clone size are those of that table, but D and trimming were determined from the DNA. The sample data list about half a million clones, and approximately 90% of these were observed just once. The ten biggest clones cover 1.7% of the sample.

Notes on this clone: The clone's antigen remains unknown. Per-nucleotide qualities are absent, and no much larger clonotype sits a single base away.

Beyond this particular receptor, the publication reports: Compared with placebo recipients, Ad26.COV2.S recipients showed higher spike-specific TCR breadth (P = 0.0014). Vaccine and placebo recipients had similar non-spike TCR breadth, a finding consistent with the vaccine containing only spike. Comparing responses between vaccine doses or regimens was not something the study was powered to do. After vaccination, substantial breadth of spike-specific CD8+ and CD4+ T cell responses was reported. It was noted by the authors that total T cell responses may have been underestimated by the TCR breadth and depth analyses.

The junction shows trimming of 6 bases on V and 3 bases on J, plus 12 bases between the germline ends. Measured from the cysteine to the phenylalanine, the CDR3 is 14 residues long. This entry keeps only the CDR3 DNA: 42 bases, framed from base 1. Taken from the germline V gene, the CDR1 and CDR2 loops are SNHLY and FYNNEI. The treatment or condition label for this specimen denotes: around 19 received Ad26.COV2.S at low or high dose, single or two shots; five or six received placebo; per-sample allocation not given. For vaccine and placebo recipients, the sequenced repertoires came from samples collected on day 63 after the first injection. In Cohort 1b, around 25 adults aged 18-55 years were enrolled at a single site in Boston, USA, between 29 July and 7 August 2020. Ad26.COV2.S was a replication-incompetent adenovirus type 26 vector that expressed a prefusion-stabilized SARS-CoV-2 spike protein derived from the original Wuhan strain.

The specimen was peripheral blood, collected in a trial of Ad26.COV2.S vaccine versus placebo. The sequence was obtained from a person between 18 and 60 years old who received the Ad26.COV2.S COVID-19 vaccine or a placebo. The chain is assembled from TRBV2 and TRBJ1-5; the D region possibly corresponds to TRBD1 (6 bases align). The nucleotide sequence is TGTGCCAGCAGAACAACAGGGACCAATCAGCCCCAGCATTTT. Its product reads: CASRTTGTNQPQHF. The entire variable domain, with the stretches around the CDR3 drawn from the reference TRBV2 and TRBJ1-5 proteins, is EPEVTQTPSHQVTQMGQEVILRCVPISNHLYFYWYRQILGQKVEFLVSFYNNEISEKSEIFDDQFSVERPDGSNFTLKIRSTKLEDSAMYFCASRTTGTNQPQHFGDGTRLSIL.